One sample yielded the 9 T cell receptor beta chains listed below, sequenced in a study of T cells after yellow fever vaccination. One entry per CDR3 protein, called by TCRdb with MiXCR from the 5' RACE reads. The sample consists of a few hundred thousand distinct CDR3 sequences, around 4% of them appearing once. Material: PBMCs, obtained on the day of the yellow fever booster vaccination. These receptors were obtained from a man younger than 35 who received the YFV17D yellow fever vaccine.

The sample holds a few counts of this clonotype. The V gene is TRBV5-6, the J gene TRBJ1-4; 9 bases align to TRBD1. CDR3 length equals 15 residues. Looked up from germline, CDR1 is SGHDT and CDR2 is YYEEEE. The J segment lost 3 bases and the V segment lost 4 bases, leaving 4 bases of the junction unmatched. The CDR3 loop reads CASSRRQGANEKLFF. CDR3 nucleotides: TGTGCCAGCAGCCGACGACAGGGGGCTAATGAAAAACTGTTTTTT.

On this clonotype: Germline is not matched at one junction end, which may reflect a read error. The chain links TRBV4-3 to TRBJ1-1; no clear D gene. CDR3 length: 11 residues. Looked up from germline, CDR1 is LGHNA and CDR2 is YSLEER. The CDR3 sequence is CASSRGLGRIF. The CDR3 DNA is TGCGCCAGCAGCCGAGGACTGGGGAGGATCTTT.

This chain joins TRBV7-2 and TRBJ2-6; no reliable D call. Deletions cut 1 base from V and 2 bases from J, with 6 bases between. There are 15 residues in the CDR3. Per germline, CDR1 SGHTA and CDR2 FQGNSA. The CDR3 sequence: CASSLVRAGANVLTF. The DNA of the CDR3 is TGTGCCAGCAGCTTAGTCCGGGCTGGGGCCAACGTCCTGACTTTC.

This clonotype was recorded a few times. The chain carries TRBV20-1 and TRBJ1-5; D gene unclear. This CDR3 is 12 amino acids long. Germline values: CDR1 DFQATT, CDR2 SNEGSKA (reference sequence). V was shortened by 2 bases and J by 4 bases, with 6 bases between the two germline ends. CDR3: CSARPGNQPQHF. As DNA, the CDR3 is TGCAGTGCTAGACCAGGAAATCAGCCCCAGCATTTT.

Only a few counts were recorded for this clonotype. This chain joins TRBV20-1 and TRBJ2-1; 14 nucleotides agree with TRBD2. Unmatched junction bases numbered 3, after V lost 3 bases and J lost 2 bases. CDR1 DFQATT and CDR2 SNEGSKA come from the germline V gene (reference sequence). The CDR3 length is 16 residues. CDR3 amino acids: CSARATSGGAYNEQFF. CDR3 sequence (DNA): TGCAGTGCTAGGGCGACTAGCGGGGGGGCCTACAATGAGCAGTTCTTC.

This clonotype showed up many times. This chain joins TRBV29-1 and TRBJ2-3; D not certain. Germline assignment: CDR1 SQVTM and CDR2 ANQGSEA. The ends were cut back, 5 bases at V and 6 bases at J, with 12 bases in the middle. This CDR3 has 12 amino acids. The CDR3 loop reads CSVRARWDTQYF. The CDR3, as DNA: TGCAGCGTTCGGGCTAGATGGGATACGCAGTATTTT.

The chain joins TRBV29-1 to TRBJ2-2; 7 nucleotides agree with TRBD2. CDR3 size: 15 residues. J lost 0 bases, V lost 7 bases, and 8 bases had no gene match. Germline assignment: CDR1 SQVTM and CDR2 ANQGSEA. The CDR3 is CSGGGLETNTGELFF. The CDR3 coding sequence is TGCAGCGGGGGGGGTCTTGAAACGAACACCGGGGAGCTGTTTTTT.

This clonotype was observed at least ten times. The chain joins TRBV7-9 to TRBJ1-4, with 8 positions matching TRBD1. Per the germline V gene, CDR1 is SEHNR and CDR2 is FQNEAQ (reference sequence). V was clipped by 1 base and J by 1 base; unmatched bases: 2. The CDR3 has 16 residues. CDR3 protein: CASSLGDRGTNEKLFF. The CDR3 coding sequence is TGTGCCAGCAGCTTAGGAGACAGGGGAACTAATGAAAAACTGTTTTTT.

The chain has TRBV7-8 and TRBJ2-6, with D perhaps matching TRBD2 (6 bases). CDR1 and CDR2 from the germline V gene are SGHVS and FQNEAQ. The CDR3 contains 13 residues. V gave up 6 bases and J gave up 4 bases, with 7 bases separating them. The CDR3 nucleotides are TGTGCCAGCAGAAGCGGGGGGGCCAACGTCCTGACTTTC. This sequence encodes CASRSGGANVLTF.